This T cell receptor (beta chain) was recovered during a study of T cell responses to AZD1222 COVID-19 vaccine. Study-level findings and limits: Clonal diversity may have been underestimated in mostly white British donors.

Looked up from germline, CDR1 is SGHVS and CDR2 is FQNEAQ. There are 14 residues in the CDR3. V lost 3 bases and J lost 6; bases outside the gene matches: 6. Assay: immunoSEQ multiplex PCR; the TCRdb copy retains only in-frame clones and omits some. The top ten clones hold roughly 18% of a sample with 110,000 or so clones, 70% to 90% of them seen once. On this clone itself: Its antigen is as yet unknown.

V gene TRBV7-8 combines with J gene TRBJ2-7; TRBD2 matches 9 bases. Sequenced here: peripheral blood, sampled on day 0 of AZD1222 vaccination. The source is an adult in good health. The CDR3 nucleotides are TGTGCCAGCAGCTTGGCGGGAGGGGGAACCGAGCAGTACGTC. Protein product: CASSLAGGGTEQYV.